A selection of T cell receptor beta chains follows, all from one sample in a study of response to subunit inactivated influenza vaccine. TCRdb processed the RT-PCR reads anew with MiXCR; each CDR3 protein has one entry. The sample lists 800,000 to 1,000,000 distinct CDR3 sequences, approximately 22% seen once, with around 9.6% in the top ten. The specimen comprised PBMCs from blood, sampled approximately 5 days after vaccination. The receptors stem from a man in his forties or fifties who received an inactivated influenza vaccine. Each CDR3 is given with its conserved first and last residue. The D gene is left open where the match is weak.

d_call,v_call,j_call,cdr3_aa
NA,TRBV13,TRBJ2-1,CASSHTQGREKTGLEQFF
NA,TRBV12-3/TRBV12-4,TRBJ2-3,CASSLATARSTDTQYF
NA,TRBV6-1,TRBJ2-5,CASTDGGSKETQYF
TRBD2,TRBV4-3,TRBJ2-7,CASSPSGTSGYEQYF
NA,TRBV20-1,TRBJ1-1,CSARVPGPQTTEAFF
NA,TRBV20-1,TRBJ2-2,CSARRFLPSNTGELFF
NA,TRBV6-1,TRBJ2-1,CASSVERSSYNEQFF
TRBD2,TRBV5-1,TRBJ2-3,CASSAGGARGDTQYF
TRBD2,TRBV29-1,TRBJ2-3,CSGGLAGGSPPDTQYF
NA,TRBV9,TRBJ2-7,CASSPTSGRYEQYF
NA,TRBV30,TRBJ1-5,CAWSVMGQPQHF
TRBD1,TRBV4-3,TRBJ2-1,CASSQGETGGEQFF
NA,TRBV2,TRBJ1-2,CASTGTGGYTF
TRBD2,TRBV9,TRBJ2-7,CASSVDAGGAYEQYF
TRBD1,TRBV29-1,TRBJ1-2,CSARDRDLRGYTF
NA,TRBV5-1,TRBJ2-1,CASSYSGDSYNEQFF
TRBD1,TRBV11-2,TRBJ2-5,CASSLHSPGQGKETQYF
NA,TRBV28,TRBJ1-4,CASSQQPTRLGKLFF
NA,TRBV5-4,TRBJ2-6,CASSLAPTHSGSGANVLTF
NA,TRBV30,TRBJ2-7,CAWSGTVRDEQYF
NA,TRBV20-1,TRBJ1-5,CSARSGNQPQHF
NA,TRBV4-1,TRBJ1-1,CASSHSGTEAFF
TRBD2,TRBV9,TRBJ2-5,CASSVGSGSGSGTQYF
NA,TRBV12-3/TRBV12-4,TRBJ1-4,CASKAATNEKLFF
NA,TRBV7-2,TRBJ1-3,CASSPRRAGNTIYF
TRBD2,TRBV2,TRBJ2-7,CASSPGLAGNSYEQYF
NA,TRBV4-2,TRBJ2-2,CASSQAGSTGELFF
NA,TRBV5-5,TRBJ2-2,CASRRRVANTGELFF